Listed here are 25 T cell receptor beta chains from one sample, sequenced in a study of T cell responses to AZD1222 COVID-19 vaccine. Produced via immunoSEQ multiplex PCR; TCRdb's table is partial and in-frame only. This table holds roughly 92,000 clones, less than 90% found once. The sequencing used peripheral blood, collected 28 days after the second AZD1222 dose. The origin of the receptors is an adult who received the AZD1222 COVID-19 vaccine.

This CDR3 reads CASSGLATNEKLFF. In DNA form, the CDR3 reads TGTGCCAGCAGCGGACTGGCAACTAATGAAAAACTGTTTTTT. The chain is built from TRBV6-5 and TRBJ1-4; D gene unclear. This CDR3 spans 14 amino acids. V lost 6 bases and J lost 0, with 8 bases in between. Per the germline V gene, CDR1 is MNHEY and CDR2 is SVGAGI.

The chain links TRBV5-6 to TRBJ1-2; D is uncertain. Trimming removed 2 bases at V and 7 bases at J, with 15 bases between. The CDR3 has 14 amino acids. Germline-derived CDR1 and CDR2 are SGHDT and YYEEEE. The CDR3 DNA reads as TGTGCCAGCAGCTTTATAGGGCCCAGAGGTGGCTACACCTTC. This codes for CASSFIGPRGGYTF.

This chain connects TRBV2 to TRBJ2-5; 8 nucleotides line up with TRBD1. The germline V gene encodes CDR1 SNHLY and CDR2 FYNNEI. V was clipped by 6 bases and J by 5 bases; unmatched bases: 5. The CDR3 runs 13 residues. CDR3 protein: CASRRTGSETQYF. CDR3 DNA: TGTGCCAGCAGGAGGACAGGGTCTGAGACCCAGTACTTC. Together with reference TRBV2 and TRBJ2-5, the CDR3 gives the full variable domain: EPEVTQTPSHQVTQMGQEVILRCVPISNHLYFYWYRQILGQKVEFLVSFYNNEISEKSEIFDDQFSVERPDGSNFTLKIRSTKLEDSAMYFCASRRTGSETQYFGPGTRLLVL.

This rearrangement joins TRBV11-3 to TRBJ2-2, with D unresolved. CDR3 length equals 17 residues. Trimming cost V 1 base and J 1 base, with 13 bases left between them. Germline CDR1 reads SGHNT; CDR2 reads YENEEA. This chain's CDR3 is CASSLVYAEQNTGELFF. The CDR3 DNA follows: TGTGCCAGCAGCTTAGTTTATGCGGAGCAGAACACCGGGGAGCTGTTTTTT.

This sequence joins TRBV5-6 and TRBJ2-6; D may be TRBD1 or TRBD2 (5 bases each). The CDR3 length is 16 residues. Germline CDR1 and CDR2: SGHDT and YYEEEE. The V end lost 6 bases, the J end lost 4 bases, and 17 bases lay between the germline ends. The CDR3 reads CASNWGYRGGANVLTF. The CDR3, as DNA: TGTGCCAGCAATTGGGGGTACCGTGGAGGGGCCAACGTCCTGACTTTC. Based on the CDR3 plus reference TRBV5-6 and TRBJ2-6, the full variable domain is DAGVTQSPTHLIKTRGQQVTLRCSPKSGHDTVSWYQQALGQGPQFIFQYYEEEERQRGNFPDRFSGHQFPNYSSELNVNALLLGDSALYLCASNWGYRGGANVLTFGAGSRLTVL.

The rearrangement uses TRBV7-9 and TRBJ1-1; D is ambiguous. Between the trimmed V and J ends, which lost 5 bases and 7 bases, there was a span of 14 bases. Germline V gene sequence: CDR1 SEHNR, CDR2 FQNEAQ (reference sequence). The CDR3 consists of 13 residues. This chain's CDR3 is CASSRLSSVEAFF. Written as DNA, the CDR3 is TGTGCCAGCAGCCGACTCAGTTCGGTTGAAGCTTTCTTT.

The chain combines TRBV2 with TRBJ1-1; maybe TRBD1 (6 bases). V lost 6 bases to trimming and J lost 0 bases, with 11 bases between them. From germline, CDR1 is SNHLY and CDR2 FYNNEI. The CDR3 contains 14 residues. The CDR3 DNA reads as TGTGCCAGCAGCGCCGGGACAATGAACACTGAAGCTTTCTTT. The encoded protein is CASSAGTMNTEAFF.

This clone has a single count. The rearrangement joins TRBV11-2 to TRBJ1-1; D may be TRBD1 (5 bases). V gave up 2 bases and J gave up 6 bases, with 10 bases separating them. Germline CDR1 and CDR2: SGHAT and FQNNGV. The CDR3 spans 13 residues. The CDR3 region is CASSLRVRAEAFF. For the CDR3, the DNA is TGTGCCAGCAGCTTAAGGGTCAGGGCTGAAGCTTTCTTT.

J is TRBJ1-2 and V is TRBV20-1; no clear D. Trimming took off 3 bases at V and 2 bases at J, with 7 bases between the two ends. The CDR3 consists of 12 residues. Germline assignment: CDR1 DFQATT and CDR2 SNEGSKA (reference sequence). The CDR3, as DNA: TGCAGTGCTAGTTGGCAGAACTATGGCTACACCTTC. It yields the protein CSASWQNYGYTF.

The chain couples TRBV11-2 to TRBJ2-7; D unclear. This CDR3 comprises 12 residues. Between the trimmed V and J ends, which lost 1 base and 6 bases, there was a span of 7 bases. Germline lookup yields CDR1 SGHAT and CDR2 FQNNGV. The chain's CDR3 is CASSLVASEQYF. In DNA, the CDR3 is TGTGCCAGCAGCTTAGTAGCATCCGAGCAGTACTTC.

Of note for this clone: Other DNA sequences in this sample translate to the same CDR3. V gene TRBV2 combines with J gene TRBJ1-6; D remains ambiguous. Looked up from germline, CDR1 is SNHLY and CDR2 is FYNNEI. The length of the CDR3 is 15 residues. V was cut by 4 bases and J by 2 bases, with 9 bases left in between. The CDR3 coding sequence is TGTGCCAGCAGTGTCGAAGGCCCCTATAATTCACCCCTCCACTTT. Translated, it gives CASSVEGPYNSPLHF.

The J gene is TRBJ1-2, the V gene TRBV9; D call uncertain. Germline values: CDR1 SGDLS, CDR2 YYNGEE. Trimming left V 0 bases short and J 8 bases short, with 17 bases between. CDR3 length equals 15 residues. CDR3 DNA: TGTGCCAGCAGCGTAGAAATGTACAGTCGGGAAGGCTACACCTTC. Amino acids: CASSVEMYSREGYTF.

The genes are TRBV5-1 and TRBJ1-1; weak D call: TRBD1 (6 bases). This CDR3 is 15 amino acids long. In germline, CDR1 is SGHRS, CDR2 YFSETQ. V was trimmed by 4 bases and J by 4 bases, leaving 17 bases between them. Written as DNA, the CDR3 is TGCGCCAGCAGCCCTGACCCAGGGGTCGGCACTGAAGCTTTCTTT. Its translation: CASSPDPGVGTEAFF.

CDR3 protein: CASSIQTEFYNEQFF. The CDR3 nucleotides are TGTGCCAGTAGTATCCAGACAGAATTCTACAATGAGCAGTTCTTC. The chain carries TRBV19 and TRBJ2-1; tentative D call: TRBD1 (5 bases). CDR3 length: 15 residues. The V gene lost 3 bases and the J gene lost 3 bases, with 12 bases spanning the gap. CDR1 and CDR2 (germline): LNHDA, SQIVND (reference sequence).

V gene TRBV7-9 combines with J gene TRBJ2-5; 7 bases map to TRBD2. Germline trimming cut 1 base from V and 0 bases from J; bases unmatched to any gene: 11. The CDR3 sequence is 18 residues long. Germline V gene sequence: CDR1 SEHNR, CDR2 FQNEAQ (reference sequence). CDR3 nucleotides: TGTGCCAGCAGCTTAGGGGGGTCGGCTAGCGGTCACCAAGAGACCCAGTACTTC. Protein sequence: CASSLGGSASGHQETQYF.

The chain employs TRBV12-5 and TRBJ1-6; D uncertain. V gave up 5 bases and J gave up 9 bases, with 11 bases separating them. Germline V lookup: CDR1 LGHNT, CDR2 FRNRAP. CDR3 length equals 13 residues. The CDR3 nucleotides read TGTGCTAGTGGTGAAGGCCTTTCTTCACCCCTCCACTTT. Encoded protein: CASGEGLSSPLHF. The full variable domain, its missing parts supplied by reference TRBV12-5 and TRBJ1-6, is DARVTQTPRHKVTEMGQEVTMRCQPILGHNTVFWYRQTMMQGLELLAYFRNRAPLDDSGMPKDRFSAEMPDATLATLKIQPSEPRDSAVYFCASGEGLSSPLHFGNGTRLTVT.

The CDR3 here is CASSPGAYEQYF. The CDR3 bases are TGTGCCAGCAGTCCAGGCGCCTACGAGCAGTACTTC. The V call is TRBV6-2 or TRBV6-3, the J call TRBJ2-7; the D is unclear. CDR3 size: 12 residues. Germline-derived CDR1 and CDR2 are MNHEY and SVGEGT. V lost 5 bases and J lost 2, with 7 bases in between.

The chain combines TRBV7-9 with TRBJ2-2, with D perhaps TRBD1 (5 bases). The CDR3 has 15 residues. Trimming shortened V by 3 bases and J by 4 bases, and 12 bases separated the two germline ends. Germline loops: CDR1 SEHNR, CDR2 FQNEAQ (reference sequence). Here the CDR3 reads CASSFRTQGTGELFF. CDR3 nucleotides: TGTGCCAGCAGCTTCCGGACCCAGGGCACCGGGGAGCTGTTTTTT.

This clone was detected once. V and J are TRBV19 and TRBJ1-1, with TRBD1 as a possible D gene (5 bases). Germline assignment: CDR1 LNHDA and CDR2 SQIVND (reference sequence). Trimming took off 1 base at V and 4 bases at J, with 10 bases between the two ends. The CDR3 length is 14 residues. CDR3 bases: TGTGCCAGTAGTATAGGGCAGGGTGGCACTGAAGCTTTCTTT. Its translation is CASSIGQGGTEAFF.

The CDR3 loop reads CASSVDRASYYGYTF. CDR3 nucleotides: TGTGCCAGCAGTGTAGACAGGGCGTCGTACTATGGCTACACCTTC. The V call is TRBV2, the J call TRBJ1-2, with 7 bases identical to TRBD1. With V trimmed by 4 bases and J by 3 bases, 8 bases remained unmatched. Germline-derived CDR1 and CDR2 are SNHLY and FYNNEI. The CDR3 covers 15 residues. Filled out from reference TRBV2 and TRBJ1-2, the complete variable domain reads EPEVTQTPSHQVTQMGQEVILRCVPISNHLYFYWYRQILGQKVEFLVSFYNNEISEKSEIFDDQFSVERPDGSNFTLKIRSTKLEDSAMYFCASSVDRASYYGYTFGSGTRLTVV.

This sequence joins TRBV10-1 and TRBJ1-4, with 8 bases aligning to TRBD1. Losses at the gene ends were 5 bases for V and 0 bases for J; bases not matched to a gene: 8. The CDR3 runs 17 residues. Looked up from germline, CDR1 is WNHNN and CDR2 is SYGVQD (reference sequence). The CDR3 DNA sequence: TGCGCCAGCAGTACCGGACAGGGCCGCTCAACTAATGAAAAACTGTTTTTT. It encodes CASSTGQGRSTNEKLFF.

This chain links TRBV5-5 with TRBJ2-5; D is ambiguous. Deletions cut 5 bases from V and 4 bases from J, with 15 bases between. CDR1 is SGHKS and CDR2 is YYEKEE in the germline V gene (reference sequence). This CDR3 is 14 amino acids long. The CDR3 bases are TGTGCCAGCAGTCCTCGGGTAGCAGCAGAGACCCAGTACTTC. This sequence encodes CASSPRVAAETQYF.

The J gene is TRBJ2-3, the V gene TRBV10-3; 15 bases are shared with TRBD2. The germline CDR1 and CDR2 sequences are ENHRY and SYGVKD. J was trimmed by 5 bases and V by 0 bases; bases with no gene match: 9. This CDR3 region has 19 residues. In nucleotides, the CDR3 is TGTGCCATCAGTGAGTCGAAGGGACTAGCGGGGGGCCGGGGAGATACGCAGTATTTT. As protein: CAISESKGLAGGRGDTQYF.

The CDR3 is CASRVNRGNTGELFF. The CDR3 nucleotides read TGCGCCAGCAGGGTAAACAGGGGGAACACCGGGGAGCTGTTTTTT. V is TRBV5-1 and J is TRBJ2-2; 7 nucleotides align to TRBD1. Trimming at V came to 5 bases and at J to 1 base, leaving 5 bases not matched to a gene. The CDR3 sequence is 15 residues long. CDR1 and CDR2 (germline): SGHRS, YFSETQ.

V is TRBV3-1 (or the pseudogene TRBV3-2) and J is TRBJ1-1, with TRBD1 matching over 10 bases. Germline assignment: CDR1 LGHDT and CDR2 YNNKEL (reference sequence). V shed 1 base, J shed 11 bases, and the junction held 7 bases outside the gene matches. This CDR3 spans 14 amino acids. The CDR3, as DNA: TGTGCCAGCAGCCAAGGTGGCGGGACAGGGGACGCTTTCTTT. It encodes CASSQGGGTGDAFF.